What follows are 18 T cell receptor beta chains derived from one specimen sequenced in a study of blood T cells in healthy people across ages. Through a sample-barcoded 5' primer and a J-beta primer mix, a second PCR was run for about 6 to 11 cycles. TCRdb ran MiXCR on the 5' RACE reads and lists one entry per CDR3 protein. The table has hundreds of thousands of distinct CDR3 sequences, roughly 49% seen once; the top ten hold around 32%. The sample consisted of blood. These TCRs come from an older woman in good health.

This clonotype occurred a few times. V usage is TRBV6-1 and J usage is TRBJ2-4, with a weak D call TRBD1 (6 bases). The V end was cut by 0 bases, the J end by 8 bases, with 14 bases between. Germline V gene data show CDR1 as MNHNS and CDR2 as SASEGT. The CDR3 sequence is 15 residues long. In nucleotides, the CDR3 is TGTGCCAGCAGTGAAGCCGCCCAGGGGATCGACATTCAGTACTTC. Residues: CASSEAAQGIDIQYF.

The chain couples TRBV6-1 to TRBJ2-4; 9 positions agree with TRBD1. CDR3 length equals 15 residues. Germline V gene data show CDR1 as MNHNS and CDR2 as SASEGT. V dropped 5 bases and J dropped 6; count of bases not matched to a gene: 8. The CDR3 bases are TGTGCCAGCAGTCTAAAAGGACAGGGGAGAAACATTCAGTACTTC. This sequence encodes CASSLKGQGRNIQYF.

The rearrangement joins TRBV29-1 to TRBJ1-2; possible D gene TRBD1, 5 bases. The length of the CDR3 is 12 residues. The germline V and J ends were trimmed by 3 bases and 8 bases, with 13 bases remaining between them. Per the germline V gene, CDR1 is SQVTM and CDR2 is ANQGSEA. The CDR3 coding sequence is TGCAGCGTTGAGATCGGGGGGAGAGGCTACACCTTC. The encoded protein is CSVEIGGRGYTF. Full variable domain (missing parts from reference TRBV29-1 and TRBJ1-2): SAVISQKPSRDICQRGTSLTIQCQVDSQVTMMFWYRQQPGQSLTLIATANQGSEATYESGFVIDKFPISRPNLTFSTLTVSNMSPEDSSIYLCSVEIGGRGYTFGSGTRLTVV.

The J gene is TRBJ2-5, the V gene TRBV14; 7 nucleotides agree with TRBD1. Trimming cost V 4 bases and J 11 bases; bases outside gene matches: 13. This CDR3 comprises 14 residues. Per the germline V gene, CDR1 is SGHDN and CDR2 is FVKESK. This CDR3 reads CASSPGQMYNEQYF. CDR3 sequence (DNA): TGTGCCAGCAGCCCGGGACAGATGTACAATGAGCAGTACTTC.

The chain combines TRBV12-3 or TRBV12-4 with TRBJ2-3; the match to TRBD2 covers 10 bases. Unmatched junction bases numbered 3, after V lost 6 bases and J lost 0 bases. The CDR3 is 15 amino acids. This chain's CDR3 is CASRATSGSTDTQYF. CDR3 DNA sequence: TGTGCCAGCAGGGCGACTAGCGGGAGCACAGATACGCAGTATTTT.

This clonotype turned up a few times. V is TRBV6-2 or TRBV6-3 and J is TRBJ2-7, with 7 bases identical to TRBD1. This CDR3 spans 15 amino acids. Germline V lookup: CDR1 MNHEY, CDR2 SVGEGT. The junction had 8 bases not matched to a gene; V was cut back by 6 bases and J by 0 bases. The CDR3 spells CASSRGQVSSYEQYF. CDR3 nucleotide sequence: TGTGCCAGCAGCCGAGGACAGGTGAGCTCCTACGAGCAGTACTTC.

Only one count was recorded for this clonotype. J is TRBJ2-5 and V is TRBV28; D remains ambiguous. The CDR3 extends over 12 amino acids. The germline V gene has CDR1 MDHEN and CDR2 SYDVKM. V lost 6 bases, J lost 4 bases, and 9 bases lay in between. CDR3 loop: CASRGFGETQYF. The CDR3 DNA follows: TGTGCCAGCAGAGGGTTCGGAGAGACCCAGTACTTC. Complete variable domain (other parts from reference TRBV28 and TRBJ2-5): DVKVTQSSRYLVKRTGEKVFLECVQDMDHENMFWYRQDPGLGLRLIYFSYDVKMKEKGDIPEGYSVSREKKERFSLILESASTNQTSMYLCASRGFGETQYFGPGTRLLVL.

This clonotype was seen a handful of times. The DNA for the CDR3 is TGTGCCAGCAGTACCGGGGGAGCAGGAACGCGAGAGCAGTACTTC. Protein sequence: CASSTGGAGTREQYF. The J gene is TRBJ2-7, the V gene TRBV27; D perhaps matches TRBD2 (6 bases). CDR3 length equals 15 residues. Germline V CDR1 and CDR2: MNHEY, SMNVEV (reference sequence). V dropped 5 bases and J dropped 7 bases, with 21 bases sitting between them.

J is TRBJ2-7 and V is TRBV7-9; D is ambiguous. The germline V and J ends were trimmed by 5 bases and 5 bases, with 10 bases remaining between them. The CDR3 covers 12 residues. Germline V gives CDR1 SEHNR, CDR2 FQNEAQ (reference sequence). The CDR3 reads CASSQERHEQYF. DNA of the CDR3: TGTGCCAGCAGCCAAGAACGGCACGAGCAGTACTTC.

The V call is TRBV20-1, the J call TRBJ1-6, with D possibly being TRBD1 (5 bases). The CDR3 length is 15 residues. The ends were cut back, 5 bases at V and 5 bases at J, with 16 bases in the middle. Germline V lookup: CDR1 DFQATT, CDR2 SNEGSKA (reference sequence). The CDR3 loop is CSAPIGGRDNSPLHF. In DNA, the CDR3 is TGCAGTGCTCCCATAGGTGGCAGGGATAATTCACCCCTCCACTTT.

This chain connects TRBV7-8 to TRBJ2-5; tentatively, D is TRBD1 (6 bases). The V end was cut by 6 bases, the J end by 4 bases, with 18 bases between. This CDR3 is 15 amino acids long. Per the germline V gene, CDR1 is SGHVS and CDR2 is FQNEAQ. CDR3 sequence: CASSRIQGVGETQYF. The CDR3 nucleotides are TGTGCCAGCAGTAGGATACAGGGTGTAGGAGAGACCCAGTACTTC.

Remarks on this clonotype: An end of the junction does not agree with germline; a read error may underlie this. The chain's CDR3 is CASGQDIGGGYTF. CDR3 DNA sequence: TGTGCCAGCGGCCAAGATATCGGGGGCGGCTACACCTTC. This chain uses TRBV3-1 with TRBJ1-2; D perhaps matches TRBD1 (6 bases). Germline V gene lookup returns CDR1 LGHDT and CDR2 YNNKEL (reference sequence). CDR3 length: 13 amino acids.

This clonotype was detected a few times. The rearrangement links TRBV7-2 to TRBJ2-5, with unresolved D. Deletions cut 1 base from V and 1 base from J, with 7 bases between. The CDR3 has 14 residues. Germline V CDR1 and CDR2: SGHTA, FQGNSA. CDR3 nucleotide sequence: TGTGCCAGCAGCTTAGGCAGCCTCCAAGAGACCCAGTACTTC. Translation: CASSLGSLQETQYF.

A word on this clonotype: Germline and junction disagree at one end, which may indicate a read error. V usage is TRBV5-1 and J usage is TRBJ2-5; perhaps TRBD2 as D (6 bases). Germline CDR1 is SGHRS and CDR2 is YFSETQ. The CDR3 is made up of 13 amino acids. The CDR3 region is CTSSGGTEETQYF. Written as DNA, the CDR3 is TGCACCAGCAGCGGAGGGACGGAAGAGACCCAGTACTTC.

The CDR3 loop reads CASNSGSYNEQYF. Written as DNA, the CDR3 is TGTGCCAGCAATAGCGGGTCCTACAATGAGCAGTACTTC. This chain links TRBV25-1 with TRBJ2-1, with TRBD2 matching 7 bases. The J call could be wrong; TRBJ2-7 is a better fit for the DNA end. The CDR3 has 13 residues. Germline V CDR1 and CDR2: MGHDK, SYGVNS.

In its sample, this clonotype was seen a few times. V and J are TRBV5-1 and TRBJ2-5, with 8 bases lining up with TRBD1. The CDR3 has 13 amino acids. Germline CDR1 and CDR2: SGHRS and YFSETQ. Trimming at V came to 4 bases and at J to 3 bases, leaving 2 bases not matched to a gene. This CDR3 reads CASSRGQEETQYF. The DNA of the CDR3 is TGCGCCAGCAGCCGGGGACAGGAAGAGACCCAGTACTTC.

This clonotype was recorded a few times. The genes are TRBV10-3 and TRBJ1-2, with 8 bases that match TRBD1. Germline V gene sequence: CDR1 ENHRY, CDR2 SYGVKD. This CDR3 has 15 amino acids. Trimming took 0 bases from V and 4 from J; bases not matched to a gene: 4. CDR3: CAISESGTGGYGYTF. As DNA, the CDR3 is TGTGCCATCAGTGAGTCCGGGACAGGAGGCTATGGCTACACCTTC.

This rearrangement joins TRBV7-9 to TRBJ2-7; TRBD2 is a possible D gene (6 bases). Trimming took off 4 bases at V and 0 bases at J, with 16 bases between the two ends. This CDR3 is built from 16 residues. Germline V gene data show CDR1 as SEHNR and CDR2 as FQNEAQ (reference sequence). CDR3 loop: CASSYEDSGRSYEQYF. CDR3 coding DNA: TGTGCCAGCAGCTATGAAGACAGCGGGCGCTCCTACGAGCAGTACTTC.